This TCR beta chain comes out of a study of shared T cell receptors in the human thymus. This clone was recorded only once. Some clones are missing from TCRdb's copy, which holds only in-frame ones; the method was immunoSEQ multiplex PCR. Here the sample spans some 660,000 clones, about 89% being singletons. This same sample was also part of a study on human thymus T cells. This second study says: Samples came from healthy Finnish infants during open corrective cardiac surgery. Obtained as resections during corrective heart surgery, the thymus tissue was then studied.

This receptor was obtained from a boy younger than two with a congenital heart defect. Sequences were obtained from thymocytes.

The CDR3 protein is CASSAPSGTGITYEQYF. CDR3 nucleotide sequence: TGTGCCAGCAGTGCCCCCTCCGGGACAGGGATAACCTACGAGCAGTACTTC. The genes are TRBV2 and TRBJ2-7; 9 bases are a match to TRBD1. After removal of 4 bases from V and 2 bases from J, the junction contained 12 bases not matched to a gene. Germline CDR1 reads SNHLY; CDR2 reads FYNNEI. The CDR3 loop spans 17 amino acids.